Listed below are T cell receptor beta chains from one sample, sequenced in a study of blood T cell repertoires in COVID-19. This table comes from immunoSEQ multiplex PCR, and its TCRdb copy is limited to in-frame clones, with some not included. There are about 440,000 clones in the sample; approximately 88% occur only once, and around 12% lies in the top ten. Sequenced sample: peripheral blood. Receptors originate from a woman aged 45-59 years with COVID-19, enrolled during active disease. Each CDR3 is given with its conserved first and last residue. A D gene is named only where the DNA matches it firmly. Not every row has a clone size; where given, it reads once, few, many or a size class.

TRBD1 NA TRBJ1-2 TRBV12-3/TRBV12-4 13 CASSLGGQVGGTF TGTGCCAGCAGTTTAGGAGGACAGGTCGGAGGCACCTTC
NA once TRBJ1-2 TRBV4-2 18 CASSQELGQAARAYGYTF TGTGCCAGCAGCCAAGAACTAGGCCAGGCGGCTCGCGCCTATGGCTACACCTTC
TRBD1 once TRBJ1-4 TRBV30 14 CAWSRGTGNEKLFF TGTGCCTGGAGTCGCGGGACAGGGAATGAAAAACTGTTTTTT
NA NA TRBJ2-2 TRBV5-1 17 CASSLDSADRNTGELFF TGCGCCAGCAGCTTGGACTCGGCTGACAGGAACACCGGGGAGCTGTTTTTT
TRBD1 NA TRBJ1-1 TRBV6-4 13 CASSAGQGTEAFF TGTGCCAGCAGTGCGGGACAGGGCACTGAAGCTTTCTTT
TRBD1 NA TRBJ2-2 TRBV5-4 16 CASSSRPGQGIGELFF TGTGCCAGCAGCTCGCGACCGGGACAGGGTATCGGGGAGCTGTTTTTT
NA NA TRBJ2-1 TRBV3-1/TRBV3-2 15 CASKGVLSSYNEQFF TGTGCCAGCAAGGGGGTCCTGAGCTCCTACAATGAGCAGTTCTTC
NA NA TRBJ1-1 TRBV7-9 13 CASSQQVNTEAFF TGTGCCAGCAGCCAACAGGTGAACACTGAAGCTTTCTTT
TRBD1 NA TRBJ2-7 TRBV6-5 14 CASSNPGQGYEQYF TGTGCCAGCAGTAACCCGGGACAGGGCTACGAGCAGTACTTC
NA once TRBJ2-7 TRBV7-2 14 CASSLQRGAYEQYF TGTGCCAGCAGCTTACAACGGGGAGCTTACGAGCAGTACTTC
NA NA TRBJ2-3 TRBV5-1 14 CASSSRPGPDTQYF TGCGCCAGCAGCAGCCGCCCAGGGCCAGATACGCAGTATTTT
NA NA TRBJ2-1 TRBV30 11 CACSLGGEQFF TGTGCCTGCTCTCTCGGAGGTGAGCAGTTCTTC
NA NA TRBJ1-1 TRBV5-1 13 CASSLVEHTEAFF TGCGCCAGCAGCTTGGTCGAGCACACTGAAGCTTTCTTT
NA NA TRBJ2-7 TRBV13 20 CASSPRQVTSEAGQAYEQYF TGTGCCAGCAGCCCTCGACAGGTCACATCCGAGGCCGGCCAGGCCTACGAGCAGTACTTC
TRBD2 NA TRBJ2-3 TRBV5-1 14 CASSLTSGTDTQYF TGCGCCAGCAGCTTGACTAGCGGCACAGATACGCAGTATTTT
TRBD1 NA TRBJ1-2 TRBV9 16 CASSALGQGGNYGYTF TGTGCCAGCAGCGCCCTCGGACAGGGAGGAAACTATGGCTACACCTTC
NA few TRBJ2-2 TRBV11-3 14 CASSHRKNTGELFF TGTGCCAGCAGCCACAGGAAGAACACCGGGGAGCTGTTTTTT
NA NA TRBJ1-1 TRBV15 15 CATSRDLNGYTEAFF TGTGCCACCAGCAGAGATCTTAACGGTTACACTGAAGCTTTCTTT
TRBD1 NA TRBJ2-7 TRBV30 14 CAWSSDRVNNEQYF TGTGCCTGGAGCTCAGACAGGGTGAACAACGAGCAGTACTTC
NA NA TRBJ2-7 TRBV6-5 15 CASRYDSGSAYEQYF TGTGCCAGCAGGTATGACAGTGGTTCTGCCTACGAGCAGTACTTC
NA NA TRBJ2-5 TRBV5-4 13 CASSFRGLETQYF TGTGCCAGCAGTTTCCGGGGATTGGAGACCCAGTACTTC
NA NA TRBJ1-1 TRBV6-6 14 CASSGTDRRTEAFF TGTGCCAGCAGTGGTACCGATCGCAGGACTGAAGCTTTCTTT